These 21 T cell receptor beta chains came from one sample sequenced in a study of memory CD4+ T cells and cytomegalovirus serostatus. Single viable CD3+CD4+CD8-CD45RO+ cells were sorted as the memory CD4+ T cells. Using immunoSEQ multiplex PCR, the repertoire was profiled, and TCRdb retains in-frame clones only, with some absent. In the table there are under 45,000 clones, around 78% of which are singletons. Input material: memory CD4+ T cells from blood. The receptor set was obtained from an adult in good health and CMV-seronegative.

The V gene is TRBV6-5, the J gene TRBJ2-1, with D possibly matching TRBD2 (6 bases). V lost 5 bases, J lost 6 bases, and 11 bases lay in between. The CDR3 totals 13 residues. Germline lookup yields CDR1 MNHEY and CDR2 SVGAGI. The CDR3: CASSRDSTNEQFF. The CDR3 DNA sequence: TGTGCCAGCAGTCGGGACTCAACCAATGAGCAGTTCTTC.

The chain couples TRBV5-4 to TRBJ1-3, with D hard to call. The CDR3 has 13 amino acids. CDR1 is SGHNT, CDR2 YYREEE, per germline (reference sequence). With 4 bases removed from V and 4 bases from J, the gap between germline ends came to 9 bases. The CDR3 DNA is TGTGCCAGCAGCGACATGTTGGGAAACACCATATATTTT. This codes for CASSDMLGNTIYF.

This clone was seen more than once but under ten times. The chain combines TRBV28 with TRBJ2-1, with D tentatively TRBD2 (6 bases). This CDR3 has 13 residues. Trimming removed 6 bases at V and 6 bases at J, with 12 bases between. Germline CDR1 is MDHEN and CDR2 is SYDVKM. The CDR3 DNA sequence: TGTGCCAGCAGGGTGGAGGGTCGCAATGAGCAGTTCTTC. It encodes CASRVEGRNEQFF.

The rearrangement joins TRBV28 to TRBJ1-1; 8 nucleotides align to TRBD1. This CDR3 comprises 18 residues. V trimming: 2 bases; J trimming: 2 bases; junction bases outside the gene matches: 13. CDR1 and CDR2 (germline): MDHEN, SYDVKM. DNA for the CDR3: TGTGCCAGCAGTTTAAGGGTCTTGGGCAGGGGGCCTAACACTGAAGCTTTCTTT. Encoded protein: CASSLRVLGRGPNTEAFF.

The genes are TRBV11-1 and TRBJ2-5; 7 positions agree with TRBD1. V lost 2 bases, J lost 4 bases, and 1 base stayed unmatched. CDR3 size: 13 residues. Per the germline V gene, CDR1 is SGHAT and CDR2 is FQDESV (reference sequence). This chain's CDR3 is CASSLSGGETQYF. CDR3 DNA sequence: TGTGCCAGCAGCTTATCAGGGGGAGAGACCCAGTACTTC.

This clone occurred once. The chain couples TRBV5-4 to TRBJ2-2; TRBD2 matches at 8 bases. V shed 6 bases and J 1 base; nucleotides not matched to a gene: 5. Germline V gene sequence: CDR1 SGHNT, CDR2 YYREEE (reference sequence). This CDR3 contains 15 residues. CDR3 DNA sequence: TGTGCCAGCAACTTAGCGGGACAGAACACCGGGGAGCTGTTTTTT. Its translation: CASNLAGQNTGELFF.

This clone was seen more than once but under ten times. This chain links TRBV7-2 with TRBJ2-1, with D perhaps matching TRBD1 or TRBD2 (6 bases each). Germline V lookup: CDR1 SGHTA, CDR2 FQGNSA. Deletions cut 5 bases from V and 6 bases from J, with 17 bases between. The CDR3 is 15 residues long. The DNA for the CDR3 is TGTGCCAGCAGCCCCTCGCCTCGGGGGCGCAATGAGCAGTTCTTC. Amino acid sequence: CASSPSPRGRNEQFF.

The chain has TRBV5-6 and TRBJ1-5; D is undetermined. Trimming cost V 0 bases and J 7 bases, with 8 bases left between them. Germline V gene sequence: CDR1 SGHDT, CDR2 YYEEEE. CDR3 length: 13 amino acids. The CDR3, as DNA: TGTGCCAGCAGCTTGGGCCAAGACCAGCCCCAGCATTTT. It specifies CASSLGQDQPQHF.

The chain uses TRBV4-3 and TRBJ2-1; possibly TRBD1 for D (6 bases). The CDR3 sequence is 15 residues long. Between the trimmed V and J ends, which lost 0 bases and 6 bases, there was a span of 12 bases. Germline assignment: CDR1 LGHNA and CDR2 YSLEER. CDR3: CASSQDYNRVNEQFF. DNA of the CDR3: TGCGCCAGCAGCCAAGATTATAACAGGGTCAATGAGCAGTTCTTC.

The chain is built from TRBV30 and TRBJ2-7; D is unresolved. The CDR3 has 11 amino acids. CDR1 and CDR2 from the germline V gene are GTSNPN and SVGIG (reference sequence). Trimming left V 1 base short and J 2 bases short, with 3 bases between. The CDR3 DNA is TGTGCCTGGAGTGGGACCTACGAGCAGTACTTC. It encodes CAWSGTYEQYF.

The gene calls are TRBV23-1 and TRBJ2-7, with 9 bases matching TRBD1. TRBV23-1 has ORF status, its function being uncertain. V was clipped by 10 bases and J by 0 bases; unmatched bases: 10. The CDR3 is made up of 15 amino acids. DNA of the CDR3: TGCGCCACAATCCTCCGGGACAGGGCCTCCTACGAGCAGTACTTC. Protein: CATILRDRASYEQYF.

This rearrangement joins TRBV6-5 to TRBJ2-1, with D perhaps matching TRBD1 (5 bases). V was cut by 5 bases and J by 3 bases, with 8 bases left in between. The CDR3 loop spans 13 amino acids. Germline V gene lookup returns CDR1 MNHEY and CDR2 SVGAGI. CDR3 in DNA: TGTGCCAGCAGTATCGACAGCTACAATGAGCAGTTCTTC. Residues: CASSIDSYNEQFF.

The chain links TRBV5-1 to TRBJ2-1, with 7 bases lining up with TRBD1. V shed 0 bases, J shed 2 bases, and the junction held 2 bases outside the gene matches. Germline V gives CDR1 SGHRS, CDR2 YFSETQ. This CDR3 region has 15 residues. CDR3 nucleotides: TGCGCCAGCAGCTTGGAGGGACAGACCTACAATGAGCAGTTCTTC. It codes for CASSLEGQTYNEQFF.

J is TRBJ1-2 and V is TRBV7-2; 8 bases align to TRBD1. CDR3 length: 14 amino acids. Germline trimming cut 2 bases from V and 8 bases from J; bases unmatched to any gene: 7. Germline values: CDR1 SGHTA, CDR2 FQGNSA. CDR3 DNA sequence: TGTGCCAGCAGCTTATTAGGACAGGGTCGAGGCTACACCTTC. Its translation: CASSLLGQGRGYTF.

This rearrangement joins TRBV9 to TRBJ2-7; TRBD2 matches at 8 bases. Germline CDR1 SGDLS, CDR2 YYNGEE. With V trimmed by 4 bases and J by 2 bases, 5 bases remained unmatched. CDR3 length equals 14 residues. The CDR3 DNA reads TGTGCCAGCAGCACCGGACTAGCTACCTACGAGCAGTACTTC. It translates to CASSTGLATYEQYF.

The V gene is TRBV11-3, the J gene TRBJ1-1; D gene ambiguous. V lost 2 bases to trimming and J lost 1 base, with 11 bases between them. The CDR3 length is 15 residues. Per the germline V gene, CDR1 is SGHNT and CDR2 is YENEEA. The CDR3 reads CASSLNSLQNTEAFF. CDR3 sequence (DNA): TGTGCCAGCAGCTTAAATAGCCTGCAGAACACTGAAGCTTTCTTT.

This clone was recorded once. The chain joins TRBV7-2 to TRBJ2-5; D may be TRBD1 (5 bases). The CDR3 contains 14 residues. Germline CDR1 and CDR2: SGHTA and FQGNSA. V was trimmed by 1 base and J by 2 bases, leaving 8 bases between them. The CDR3 region has the DNA TGTGCCAGCAGCTTAGGGGGCGGTCAAGAGACCCAGTACTTC. Protein sequence: CASSLGGGQETQYF.

The gene calls are TRBV5-4 and TRBJ2-4; D remains ambiguous. CDR1 and CDR2 (germline): SGHNT, YYREEE (reference sequence). V was pared by 0 bases and J by 3 bases, with 7 bases between. This CDR3 spans 14 amino acids. CDR3 in DNA: TGTGCCAGCAGCTTGGAATTAGGCAAAAACATTCAGTACTTC. Encoded protein: CASSLELGKNIQYF.

The rearrangement links TRBV5-1 to TRBJ2-1, with D tentatively TRBD1 (7 bases). The CDR3 sequence is 19 residues long. Per the germline V gene, CDR1 is SGHRS and CDR2 is YFSETQ. Between the trimmed V and J ends, which lost 4 bases and 10 bases, there was a span of 33 bases. The CDR3 region has the DNA TGCGCCAGCAGCGCCCGATTAAATGAGGGGGCGGGAAGCGCGTACGAGCAGTTCTTC. It specifies CASSARLNEGAGSAYEQFF.

This clone was counted a few times. V and J are TRBV5-1 and TRBJ1-1; the D gene is possibly TRBD1 (5 bases). The V gene's germline CDR1 is SGHRS and CDR2 YFSETQ. The CDR3 has 13 amino acids. Between the trimmed V and J ends, which lost 4 bases and 1 base, there was a span of 8 bases. CDR3 in amino acids: CASSGGQNTEAFF. CDR3 coding DNA: TGCGCCAGCAGCGGAGGACAGAACACTGAAGCTTTCTTT.

This chain joins TRBV7-2 and TRBJ1-3; unclear D gene. The V gene's germline CDR1 is SGHTA and CDR2 FQGNSA. The CDR3 consists of 16 residues. V gave up 1 base and J gave up 4 bases, with 14 bases separating them. CDR3 DNA: TGTGCCAGCAGCTTAGACCTCCAGGCCTCAGGAAACACCATATATTTT. It specifies CASSLDLQASGNTIYF.